This TCR beta chain came from a study of OX40 agonist ivuxolimab in advanced cancers. Study context: Ivuxolimab, an agonistic anti-OX40 (CD134) antibody, was given to patients. Patients in dose escalation had liver, melanoma, kidney or head and neck cancers. Subjects had a mean age of about 60 years, with a range of 23 to 79; just over 80% were male. Overall study findings and caveats: At doses 0.1 to 3.0 mg/kg, CD4+ and CD8+ clones expanded.

A word on this clone: Its antigen is unknown.

Here immunoSEQ multiplex PCR was the method, and the copy in TCRdb shows in-frame clones only, minus some. The sample lists around 72,000 clones, roughly nine tenths occurring once. Trimming stripped 6 bases from V and 1 base from J, with 15 bases between. The CDR3 is 15 residues long. Germline values: CDR1 MNHEY, CDR2 SMNVEV (reference sequence). Specimen: CD4+ or CD8+ T cells sorted from blood, collected in a trial of the OX40 agonist ivuxolimab. J is TRBJ1-1 and V is TRBV27; the D gene is possibly TRBD1 (5 bases). This TCR derives from an adult with an advanced solid tumor such as melanoma, head and neck, liver or kidney cancer. CDR3 in DNA: TGTGCCAGCAGCCCCGGTGCCAGGGCGAACACTGAAGCTTTCTTT. It is translated as CASSPGARANTEAFF.